This T cell receptor beta chain was captured in a study of CD8 T cells in Susac syndrome. RNA totalling about 0.45 to 1 ug underwent reverse transcription with random hexamers. TCRdb recomputed calls from the immunoSEQ multiplex PCR reads with MiXCR, one row per CDR3 protein. The profile shows roughly 120,000 distinct CDR3 sequences, approximately 94% of them singletons. Trimming shortened V by 1 base and J by 0 bases, and 7 bases separated the two germline ends. This CDR3 contains 15 residues. Germline CDR1 is KGHDR and CDR2 is SFDVKD. This chain joins TRBV24-1 and TRBJ2-3; TRBD2 might be the D (6 bases). The specimen was CD4+ T cells from PBMCs. This TCR came from a human donor with multiple sclerosis. CDR3 protein: CATSDLGGSTDTQYF. In DNA, the CDR3 is TGTGCCACCAGTGATTTAGGAGGGAGCACAGATACGCAGTATTTT.